Reported below is one T cell receptor beta chain. CDR1 LNHNV and CDR2 YYDKDF come from the germline V gene (reference sequence). CDR3 length: 20 residues. Germline trimming cut 2 bases from V and 4 bases from J; bases unmatched to any gene: 11. These data belong to a study of blood T cell repertoires in COVID-19. The data were produced by immunoSEQ multiplex PCR, yet TCRdb's version contains in-frame clones alone and is incomplete. The sample contains around 69,000 clones, 85% of which appear only once. The chain uses TRBV15 and TRBJ2-2, with 15 bases identical to TRBD2. The sequence derives from a man aged 50 to 59 with acute or convalescent COVID-19. Sequences were obtained from peripheral blood. CDR3 region: CATSRPPGLAGGVSTGELFF. As DNA, the CDR3 is TGTGCCACCAGCAGACCCCCGGGACTAGCGGGGGGCGTAAGCACCGGGGAGCTGTTTTTT. The full variable domain, completed using reference TRBV15 and TRBJ2-2, is DAMVIQNPRYQVTQFGKPVTLSCSQTLNHNVMYWYQQKSSQAPKLLFHYYDKDFNNEADTPDNFQSRRPNTSFCFLDIRSPGLGDTAMYLCATSRPPGLAGGVSTGELFFGEGSRLTVL.